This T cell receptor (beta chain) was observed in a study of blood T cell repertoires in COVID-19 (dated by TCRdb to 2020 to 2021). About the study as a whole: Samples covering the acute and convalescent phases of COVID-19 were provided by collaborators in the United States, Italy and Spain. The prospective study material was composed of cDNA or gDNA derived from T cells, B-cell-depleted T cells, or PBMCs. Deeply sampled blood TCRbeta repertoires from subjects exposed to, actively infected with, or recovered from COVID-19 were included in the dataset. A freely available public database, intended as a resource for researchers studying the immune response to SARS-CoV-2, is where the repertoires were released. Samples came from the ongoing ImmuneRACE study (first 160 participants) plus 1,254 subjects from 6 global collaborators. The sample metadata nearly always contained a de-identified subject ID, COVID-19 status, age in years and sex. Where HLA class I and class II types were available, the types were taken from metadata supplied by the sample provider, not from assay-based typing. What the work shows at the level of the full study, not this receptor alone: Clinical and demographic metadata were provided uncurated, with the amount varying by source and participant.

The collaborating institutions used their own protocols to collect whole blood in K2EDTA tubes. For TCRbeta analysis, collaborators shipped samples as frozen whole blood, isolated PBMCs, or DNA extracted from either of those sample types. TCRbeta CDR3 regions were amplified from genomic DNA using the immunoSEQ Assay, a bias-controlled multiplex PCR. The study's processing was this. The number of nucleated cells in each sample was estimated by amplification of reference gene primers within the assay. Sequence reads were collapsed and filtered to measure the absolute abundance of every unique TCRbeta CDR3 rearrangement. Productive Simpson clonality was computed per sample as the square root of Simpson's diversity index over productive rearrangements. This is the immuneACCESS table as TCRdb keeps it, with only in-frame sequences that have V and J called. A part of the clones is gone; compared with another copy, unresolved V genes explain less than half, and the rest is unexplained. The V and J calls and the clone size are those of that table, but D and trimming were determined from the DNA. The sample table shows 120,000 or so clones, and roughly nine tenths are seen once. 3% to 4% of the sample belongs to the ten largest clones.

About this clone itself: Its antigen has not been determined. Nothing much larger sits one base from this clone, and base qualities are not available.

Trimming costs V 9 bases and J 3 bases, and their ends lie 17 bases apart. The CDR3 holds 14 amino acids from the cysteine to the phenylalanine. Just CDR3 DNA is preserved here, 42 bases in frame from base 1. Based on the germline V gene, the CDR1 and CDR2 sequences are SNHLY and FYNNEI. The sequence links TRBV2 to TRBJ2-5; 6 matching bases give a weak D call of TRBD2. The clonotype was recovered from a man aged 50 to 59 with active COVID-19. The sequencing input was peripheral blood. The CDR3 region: CARTFPGGEETQYF. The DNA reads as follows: TGTGCCAGGACCTTCCCCGGGGGTGAAGAGACCCAGTACTTC.